This T cell receptor beta chain is drawn from a study of blood T cells in healthy people across ages. General observations from the study: Unknown CMV status may confound age-related changes in expanded clones. Researchers judged that diversity estimates from one million T cells fell short of true values. Diversity of TCR beta per million T cells declined in a roughly linear way with age.

Primed by a sample-barcoded 5' primer and a J-beta primer mix, a second PCR proceeded for roughly 6 to 12 cycles. The template-switch adaptor, which had 12 random nucleotides, put a tag on each cDNA molecule. TCRdb used MiXCR to reprocess the 5' RACE reads, holding one entry per CDR3 protein. This table holds some 790,000 distinct CDR3 sequences, less than 35% found once. As concerns this clonotype: As yet, its antigen is unknown.

Sample: blood. The receptor was derived from a woman older than 75 in good health.

CDR3 in amino acids: CSAVSGGPYTQYF. The CDR3 DNA follows: TGCAGTGCGGTGTCGGGGGGCCCTTATACGCAGTATTTT. This sequence joins TRBV20-1 and TRBJ2-3; the D gene is possibly TRBD2 (7 bases). V lost 6 bases and J lost 7, with 17 bases in between. Germline V gives CDR1 DFQATT, CDR2 SNEGSKA (reference sequence). This CDR3 is 13 amino acids long.